This T cell receptor (beta chain) was sequenced in a study of T cell changes during pregnancy in multiple sclerosis. The method was immunoSEQ multiplex PCR; TCRdb's version includes in-frame clones alone and lacks a portion of them. The table lists approximately 32,000 clones, about 92% of them singletons. V was cut by 3 bases and J by 0 bases, with 11 bases left in between. The CDR3 runs to 16 residues. Germline values: CDR1 MNHEY, CDR2 SMNVEV (reference sequence). The clonotype was recovered from a female donor with multiple sclerosis, enrolled in a pregnancy study. The specimen comprised CD4+ T cells from peripheral blood mononuclear cells, sampled in the second trimester of pregnancy. This chain connects TRBV27 to TRBJ2-2; the D is unclear. The CDR3 DNA reads as TGTGCCAGCAGTTTTCGACAAGGCTCGAACACCGGGGAGCTGTTTTTT. It encodes CASSFRQGSNTGELFF.